The text below deals with one T cell receptor (beta chain). The antigen remains undetermined. Per the germline V gene, CDR1 is MNHNY and CDR2 is SVGAGI (reference sequence). The ends lost 10 bases at V and 6 bases at J; junction bases unmatched: 8. This CDR3 spans 13 amino acids. These data belong to a study of cytomegalovirus exposure and HLA in healthy donors. Study-wide results and limits: The productive fraction for most TCR beta V segments was about 90% or about 30% in an earlier analysis. When the data were analyzed later, several of the most significant clusters appeared to be linked to common viral pathogens.

With 60 Vbeta and 13 Jbeta primers, the PCR was carried out. This table comes from immunoSEQ multiplex PCR, and its TCRdb copy is limited to in-frame clones, with some not included. This sample's table reports under 130,000 clones. The rearrangement joins TRBV6-6 to TRBJ1-4; 7 bases are shared with TRBD1. This TCR came from a man aged 35-49 years in good health and CMV-seronegative. Sequences were obtained from PBMCs. CDR3 residues: CATLGTVHEKLFF. CDR3 DNA: TGTGCCACCCTCGGGACAGTCCATGAAAAACTGTTTTTT.